This T cell receptor (beta chain) was sequenced for a study of blood T cell repertoires in COVID-19. Overall study context: In each case, the material was cDNA or gDNA derived from T cells, B-cell-depleted T cells, or PBMCs.

How the authors handled the data: Nucleated cell counts were estimated from reference gene primer amplification. Using immunoSEQ multiplex PCR, the repertoire was profiled, and TCRdb retains in-frame clones only, with some absent. D and trimming were read from the DNA, whereas the V and J calls and clone size are those reported in that table. Among 150,000 to 200,000 clones listed, 90% to 95% were seen once. This clone was detected only once. Per the germline V gene, CDR1 is LNHDA and CDR2 is SQIVND (reference sequence). Trimming left V 9 bases short and J 9 bases short, with 21 bases between. The CDR3 has 15 amino acids.

The sequence came from a woman in her forties or fifties with acute or convalescent COVID-19. The sequenced sample was peripheral blood. The rearrangement joins TRBV19 to TRBJ1-6; D remains unclear. CDR3 nucleotide sequence: TGTGCCAGCACATCCGGCCCCGAGCGTAGTTCACCCCTCCACTTT. This encodes CASTSGPERSSPLHF.